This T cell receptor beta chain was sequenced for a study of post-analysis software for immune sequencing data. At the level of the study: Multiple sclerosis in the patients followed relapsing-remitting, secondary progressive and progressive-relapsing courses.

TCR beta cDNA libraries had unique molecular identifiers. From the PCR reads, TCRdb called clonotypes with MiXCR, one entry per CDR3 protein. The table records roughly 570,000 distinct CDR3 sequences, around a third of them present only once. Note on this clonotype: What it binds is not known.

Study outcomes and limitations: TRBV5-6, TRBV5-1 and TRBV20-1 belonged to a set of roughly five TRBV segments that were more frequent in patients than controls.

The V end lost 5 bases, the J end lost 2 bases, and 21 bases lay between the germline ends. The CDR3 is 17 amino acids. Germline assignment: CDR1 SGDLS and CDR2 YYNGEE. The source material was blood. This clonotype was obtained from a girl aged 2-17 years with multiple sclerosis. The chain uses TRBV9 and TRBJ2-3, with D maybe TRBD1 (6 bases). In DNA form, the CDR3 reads TGTGCCAGCAGTCTAAGAGGGGTGGGGGCGTACACAGATACGCAGTATTTT. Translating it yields CASSLRGVGAYTDTQYF.